The 19 T cell receptor beta chains presented below share a single source sample, sequenced in a study of vaccination and CD4 T cells after COVID-19. These receptors have no identified antigens. The sample's treatment: approximately nine-day PBMC culture with coronavirus spike peptide pools or control peptides (ViraFEST assay). Scientists ran DNA taken from cultured CD4+ T cells through the Oncomine TCR Beta short-read assay for sequencing. TCRdb used MiXCR to reprocess the PCR reads, holding one entry per CDR3 protein. The table has approximately 15,000 distinct CDR3 sequences, 40% to 50% seen once. The sequences come from CD4+ T cells from blood, cultured in vitro, collected before SARS-CoV-2 vaccination. The receptors here all came from a human donor who had recovered from COVID-19.

V and J are TRBV6-1 and TRBJ2-1; 7 nucleotides align to TRBD1. Germline CDR1 is MNHNS and CDR2 is SASEGT. This CDR3 is built from 15 residues. J lost 6 bases, V lost 10 bases, and 15 bases had no gene match. In DNA, the CDR3 is TGTGCCATCTCAGAGGTGAGGGGGCTTGGCAATGAGCAGTTCTTC. This gives the protein CAISEVRGLGNEQFF.

The genes are TRBV6-1 and TRBJ2-3; 7 bases agree with TRBD2. V shed 6 bases and J 0 bases; nucleotides not matched to a gene: 12. CDR1 MNHNS and CDR2 SASEGT come from the germline V gene. This CDR3 has 17 amino acids. CDR3 DNA sequence: TGTGCCAGCAGCCATCAGACCGGGGGGAGCAGCACAGATACGCAGTATTTT. Translating gives CASSHQTGGSSTDTQYF.

A single count supports this clonotype. In nucleotides, the CDR3 is TGTGCCAGCAGTTACGGGACAGGGAATCAGCCCCAGCATTTT. It specifies CASSYGTGNQPQHF. The chain joins TRBV6-2 or TRBV6-3 to TRBJ1-5, with 9 bases identical to TRBD1. This CDR3 spans 14 amino acids. Germline CDR1 is MNHEY and CDR2 is SVGEGT. V lost 2 bases, J lost 4 bases, and 0 bases stayed unmatched.

The chain recombines TRBV6-1 with TRBJ2-1; TRBD2 matches at 9 bases. In germline, CDR1 is MNHNS, CDR2 SASEGT. The CDR3 totals 14 residues. The junction had 2 bases not matched to a gene; V was cut back by 8 bases and J by 0 bases. The CDR3 coding sequence is TGTGCCAGCTTTAGCGGGAGCTCCTACAATGAGCAGTTCTTC. Its translation: CASFSGSSYNEQFF.

The chain employs TRBV7-9 and TRBJ2-5; possible D gene TRBD2, 7 bases. The germline V gene has CDR1 SEHNR and CDR2 FQNEAQ (reference sequence). CDR3 length: 15 amino acids. V was pared by 1 base and J by 2 bases, with 11 bases between. The CDR3 reads CASSLDGGRQETQYF. The CDR3 coding sequence is TGTGCCAGCAGCTTAGACGGGGGGCGGCAAGAGACCCAGTACTTC.

The chain uses TRBV7-8 and TRBJ2-5; possible D gene TRBD1, 5 bases. The CDR3 spans 12 residues. Germline V gene data show CDR1 as SGHVS and CDR2 as FQNEAQ. The V end lost 8 bases, the J end lost 4 bases, and 11 bases lay between the germline ends. The CDR3 protein is CASGAPRETQYF. CDR3 coding DNA: TGTGCCAGCGGGGCTCCTAGAGAGACCCAGTACTTC.

The V gene is TRBV21-1, the J gene TRBJ1-1. TRBV21-1 is an annotated pseudogene. The CDR3 extends over 15 amino acids. The DNA for the CDR3 is TGTGCCAGCAGCAAATGGACGGTCTGGGACACTGAAGCTTTCTTT. The encoded protein is CASSKWTVWDTEAFF.

This clonotype showed up just a few times. This rearrangement joins TRBV7-2 to TRBJ2-7; unclear D gene. V lost 1 base, J lost 1 base, and 11 bases lay in between. CDR1 is SGHTA, CDR2 FQGNSA, per germline. This CDR3 region has 15 residues. In nucleotides, the CDR3 is TGTGCCAGCAGCTTAGGTCCCATAGTATCCTACGAGCAGTACTTC. As protein: CASSLGPIVSYEQYF.

The chain uses TRBV7-2 and TRBJ2-1; 8 bases are a match to TRBD1. This CDR3 comprises 15 residues. The V gene end was trimmed by 5 bases and the J gene end by 9 bases; junction bases not matched to a gene: 12. CDR1 SGHTA and CDR2 FQGNSA come from the germline V gene. CDR3 sequence: CASSQRTGRFGEQFF. The CDR3 DNA sequence: TGTGCCAGCAGCCAAAGGACAGGGAGGTTTGGTGAGCAGTTCTTC.

This clonotype was detected a few times. The rearrangement joins TRBV19 to TRBJ2-7, with 10 nucleotides matching TRBD1. With 5 bases clipped from V and 5 bases from J, the junction kept 6 bases outside the gene matches. In germline, CDR1 is LNHDA, CDR2 SQIVND (reference sequence). The CDR3 extends over 14 amino acids. CDR3 residues: CASSGDRGRDEQYF. The CDR3 DNA reads TGTGCCAGTAGTGGGGACAGGGGACGAGACGAGCAGTACTTC.

This chain joins TRBV28 and TRBJ2-5; the D gene is possibly TRBD1 (6 bases). Trimming removed 6 bases from V and 3 bases from J, with 11 bases in between. The CDR3 loop spans 13 amino acids. The germline CDR1 and CDR2 sequences are MDHEN and SYDVKM. The CDR3 sequence: CASSYRVEETQYF. As DNA, the CDR3 is TGTGCCAGCAGCTACAGGGTGGAAGAGACCCAGTACTTC.

This clonotype occurred a few times. This rearrangement joins TRBV6-5 to TRBJ2-1; the match to TRBD2 covers 8 bases. Trimming cost V 4 bases and J 4 bases; bases outside gene matches: 12. Germline V gene data show CDR1 as MNHEY and CDR2 as SVGAGI. CDR3 size: 17 residues. CDR3 nucleotide sequence: TGTGCCAGCAGTTCCACGGGAGGGGGACTTACTTACAATGAGCAGTTCTTC. Translating gives CASSSTGGGLTYNEQFF.

This clonotype has more than one count but fewer than ten. The chain uses TRBV20-1 and TRBJ1-5; D perhaps matches TRBD1 (5 bases). Germline CDR1 is DFQATT and CDR2 is SNEGSKA (reference sequence). Trimming took 3 bases from V and 6 from J, leaving 15 bases between them. This CDR3 is 14 amino acids long. DNA for the CDR3: TGCAGTGCTAGTACGGGGACCCAAAGTCAGCCCCAGCATTTT. Translation: CSASTGTQSQPQHF.

Turning to this clonotype: The junction shows a germline mismatch at one end, possibly a read error. This chain joins TRBV27 and TRBJ1-2, with D possibly matching TRBD1 (5 bases). The CDR3 runs to 14 residues. CDR1 is MNHEY and CDR2 is SMNVEV in the germline V gene (reference sequence). CDR3 sequence: CACSHRGREGGYTF. CDR3 DNA sequence: TGTGCCTGCAGTCACCGAGGCAGGGAGGGCGGCTACACCTTC.

By frequency in the sample, this clonotype is medium-sized (0.01 to 0.1%). The chain carries TRBV27 and TRBJ1-5; D unclear. Per germline, CDR1 MNHEY and CDR2 SMNVEV (reference sequence). The ends were cut back, 8 bases at V and 3 bases at J, with 11 bases in the middle. The CDR3 extends over 13 amino acids. The CDR3 DNA follows: TGTGCCAGCCTGAGATGTATCAATCAGCCCCAGCATTTT. Protein sequence: CASLRCINQPQHF.

The genes are TRBV4-3 and TRBJ2-1, with D maybe TRBD2 (6 bases). The CDR3 runs to 15 residues. V was cut by 1 base and J by 10 bases, with 17 bases left in between. CDR1 LGHNA and CDR2 YSLEER come from the germline V gene. The CDR3 loop is CASSQVGENREEQFF. The CDR3 DNA reads TGCGCCAGCAGCCAAGTTGGGGAAAACCGGGAGGAGCAGTTCTTC.

V and J are TRBV20-1 and TRBJ1-6; D remains unclear. The germline V gene has CDR1 DFQATT and CDR2 SNEGSKA (reference sequence). The CDR3 runs to 15 residues. Trimming stripped 2 bases from V and 6 bases from J, with 14 bases between. The CDR3: CSARSHTGSNSPLHF. As DNA, the CDR3 is TGCAGTGCTAGATCCCACACGGGGAGTAATTCACCCCTCCACTTT.

V is TRBV5-5 and J is TRBJ1-2; TRBD1 might be the D (5 bases). This CDR3 contains 12 residues. Germline V gene lookup returns CDR1 SGHKS and CDR2 YYEKEE (reference sequence). V shed 4 bases and J shed 5 bases, with 9 bases lying between them. DNA of the CDR3: TGTGCCAGCAGCACCAGGGTATATGGCTACACCTTC. It specifies CASSTRVYGYTF.

The chain has TRBV18 and TRBJ1-1, with TRBD1 matching 8 bases. The CDR3 is made up of 16 amino acids. Germline loops: CDR1 KGHSH, CDR2 LQKENI. The V gene end was trimmed by 5 bases and the J gene end by 4 bases; junction bases not matched to a gene: 12. CDR3 amino acids: CASSSETGAEGTEAFF. CDR3 DNA sequence: TGTGCCAGCTCATCAGAGACAGGGGCTGAAGGCACTGAAGCTTTCTTT.